Listed below are T cell receptor beta chains from one sample, sequenced in a study of blood T cell repertoires in COVID-19. The method was immunoSEQ multiplex PCR; TCRdb's version includes in-frame clones alone and lacks a portion of them. This table has fewer than 85,000 clones, 88% appearing once. The sample taken for sequencing was peripheral blood. The receptors were sampled from a human donor in a cohort sampled during active COVID-19. CDR3s include the opening cysteine and the closing phenylalanine or tryptophan. The D gene is left open where the match is weak. Only part of the rows carry a size: once, few, many, or a class if the clone is expanded.

d_call: TRBD2; j_call: TRBJ2-3; clone_size: NA; v_call: TRBV4-2; cdr3_nt: TGTGCCAGCAGCCAAGGGGCGGGAGTCGGGGCAGATACGCAGTATTTT; cdr3_aa: CASSQGAGVGADTQYF
d_call: TRBD1; j_call: TRBJ1-1; clone_size: NA; v_call: TRBV5-4; cdr3_nt: TGTGCCAGCAGACGTGACAGGGTGAACACTGAAGCTTTCTTT; cdr3_aa: CASRRDRVNTEAFF
d_call: NA; j_call: TRBJ1-1; clone_size: NA; v_call: TRBV6-2/TRBV6-3; cdr3_nt: TGTGCCAGCAGTTACTCGAGTAACGGGGGGCTGGGTAACACTGAAGCTTTCTTT; cdr3_aa: CASSYSSNGGLGNTEAFF
d_call: TRBD2; j_call: TRBJ2-1; clone_size: NA; v_call: TRBV7-9; cdr3_nt: TGTGCCAGCAGCTTAGCAGGTAGCGGGAGGGACTCCTACAATGAGCAGTTCTTC; cdr3_aa: CASSLAGSGRDSYNEQFF
d_call: NA; j_call: TRBJ2-7; clone_size: NA; v_call: TRBV30; cdr3_nt: TGTGCCTGGAGTCAAAATTACGAGCAGTACTTC; cdr3_aa: CAWSQNYEQYF
d_call: TRBD2; j_call: TRBJ2-3; clone_size: NA; v_call: TRBV7-7; cdr3_nt: TGTGCCAGCAGCTTACTAGCGGGAGTGGGAACAGATACGCAGTATTTT; cdr3_aa: CASSLLAGVGTDTQYF
d_call: TRBD2; j_call: TRBJ2-2; clone_size: NA; v_call: TRBV3-1/TRBV3-2; cdr3_nt: TGTGCCAGCAGCCTAACCGGGACTAGCGGTGGAACCGGGGAGCTGTTTTTT; cdr3_aa: CASSLTGTSGGTGELFF
d_call: TRBD1; j_call: TRBJ1-3; clone_size: NA; v_call: TRBV6-5; cdr3_nt: TGTGCCAGCAGATTCACAGGGGGCTCTGGAAACACCATATATTTT; cdr3_aa: CASRFTGGSGNTIYF
d_call: NA; j_call: TRBJ2-5; clone_size: NA; v_call: TRBV18; cdr3_nt: TGTGCCAGCTCACGACAGGACCTCCAAGAGACCCAGTACTTC; cdr3_aa: CASSRQDLQETQYF
d_call: TRBD2; j_call: TRBJ2-1; clone_size: NA; v_call: TRBV5-1; cdr3_nt: TGCGCCAGCGCACTTAGCGGGAGAACTACAATTGAGCAGTTCTTC; cdr3_aa: CASALSGRTTIEQFF
d_call: NA; j_call: TRBJ1-6; clone_size: NA; v_call: TRBV28; cdr3_nt: TGTGCCAGCAGATATAGTAACTCACCCCTCCACTTT; cdr3_aa: CASRYSNSPLHF
d_call: NA; j_call: TRBJ2-7; clone_size: once; v_call: TRBV14; cdr3_nt: TGTGCCAGCAGCCCCCGACGGGGCTACGAGCAGTACTTC; cdr3_aa: CASSPRRGYEQYF
d_call: TRBD2; j_call: TRBJ2-5; clone_size: NA; v_call: TRBV28; cdr3_nt: TGTGCCAGCAGTAGACTAGCGGGGGGGCCTAACGCGCTCCAAGAGACCCAGTACTTC; cdr3_aa: CASSRLAGGPNALQETQYF
d_call: NA; j_call: TRBJ2-5; clone_size: NA; v_call: TRBV2; cdr3_nt: TGTGCCAGCAGTGATCGAGTCCCGCCTAGCCAAGAGACCCAGTACTTC; cdr3_aa: CASSDRVPPSQETQYF
d_call: NA; j_call: TRBJ1-2; clone_size: NA; v_call: TRBV5-4; cdr3_nt: TGTGCCAGCAGCTTGCAGGGTACCTATGGCTACACCTTC; cdr3_aa: CASSLQGTYGYTF
d_call: TRBD2; j_call: TRBJ2-5; clone_size: NA; v_call: TRBV12-3/TRBV12-4; cdr3_nt: TGTGCCAGCAGTTTCGGAGAGGGAGGGAGCCAGTACTTC; cdr3_aa: CASSFGEGGSQYF
d_call: TRBD1; j_call: TRBJ2-5; clone_size: NA; v_call: TRBV4-1; cdr3_nt: TGCGCCAGCAGCCCGAGGACAGGGTCCGAACAAGAGACCCAGTACTTC; cdr3_aa: CASSPRTGSEQETQYF
d_call: TRBD1; j_call: TRBJ1-2; clone_size: NA; v_call: TRBV5-1; cdr3_nt: TGCGCCAGCAGCTCCCTTGGACAGGGGGACTACTATGGCTACACCTTC; cdr3_aa: CASSSLGQGDYYGYTF
d_call: NA; j_call: TRBJ1-2; clone_size: NA; v_call: TRBV3-1/TRBV3-2; cdr3_nt: TGTGCCAGCAGTTTTGGAGGTTATGGCTACACCTTC; cdr3_aa: CASSFGGYGYTF
d_call: TRBD1; j_call: TRBJ2-7; clone_size: NA; v_call: TRBV11-2; cdr3_nt: TGTGCCAGCAGCTTAGGGACAGGGGATTTCGAGCAGTACTTC; cdr3_aa: CASSLGTGDFEQYF
d_call: TRBD2; j_call: TRBJ2-2; clone_size: NA; v_call: TRBV5-1; cdr3_nt: TGCGCCAGCAGCCGGGGACTAGCGGGAGTTGTCGGGGAGCTGTTTTTT; cdr3_aa: CASSRGLAGVVGELFF
d_call: TRBD1; j_call: TRBJ2-3; clone_size: NA; v_call: TRBV2; cdr3_nt: TGTGCCAGCAACAGGGACAGGGGTATGACAGATACGCAGTATTTT; cdr3_aa: CASNRDRGMTDTQYF
d_call: NA; j_call: TRBJ1-5; clone_size: NA; v_call: TRBV19; cdr3_nt: TGTGCCAGTAGCAGGGTCAATCAGCCCCAGCATTTT; cdr3_aa: CASSRVNQPQHF
d_call: TRBD2; j_call: TRBJ2-5; clone_size: once; v_call: TRBV11-1; cdr3_nt: TGTGCCAGCAGCCTGGACAGCGGGGGGGAGACCCAGTACTTC; cdr3_aa: CASSLDSGGETQYF
d_call: NA; j_call: TRBJ1-1; clone_size: NA; v_call: TRBV29-1; cdr3_nt: TGCAGCGTTGTCCGGACAGACACTGAAGCTTTCTTT; cdr3_aa: CSVVRTDTEAFF
d_call: NA; j_call: TRBJ1-2; clone_size: NA; v_call: TRBV4-1; cdr3_nt: TGCGCCAGCAGCCAAGTACCAGGGGAGAACTATGGCTACACCTTC; cdr3_aa: CASSQVPGENYGYTF
d_call: NA; j_call: TRBJ1-4; clone_size: NA; v_call: TRBV6-1; cdr3_nt: TGTGCCAGCAGTGAACGCGGGAGTGAAAAACTGTTTTTT; cdr3_aa: CASSERGSEKLFF
d_call: NA; j_call: TRBJ2-6; clone_size: NA; v_call: TRBV19; cdr3_nt: TGTGCCAGTAGTATAGGGGAGACTGCTGGGGCCAACGTCCTGACTTTC; cdr3_aa: CASSIGETAGANVLTF
d_call: NA; j_call: TRBJ2-2; clone_size: NA; v_call: TRBV5-4; cdr3_nt: TGTGCCAGCAGCTCCCTAGCTAGGGGGAGGGCCGGCACCGGGGAGCTGTTTTTT; cdr3_aa: CASSSLARGRAGTGELFF
d_call: TRBD2; j_call: TRBJ2-1; clone_size: NA; v_call: TRBV6-5; cdr3_nt: TGTGCCAGCAGTTACTTTAGCGGGAGGGCCACGAATGAGCAGTTCTTC; cdr3_aa: CASSYFSGRATNEQFF
d_call: TRBD2; j_call: TRBJ2-1; clone_size: NA; v_call: TRBV2; cdr3_nt: TGTGCCAGCAGGGGACTAGCGGGGCTCTTGGAGCAGTTCTTC; cdr3_aa: CASRGLAGLLEQFF
d_call: TRBD1; j_call: TRBJ1-4; clone_size: once; v_call: TRBV30; cdr3_nt: TGTGCCTGGAGTGTAACAGGGGACGGTGAAAAACTGTTTTTT; cdr3_aa: CAWSVTGDGEKLFF